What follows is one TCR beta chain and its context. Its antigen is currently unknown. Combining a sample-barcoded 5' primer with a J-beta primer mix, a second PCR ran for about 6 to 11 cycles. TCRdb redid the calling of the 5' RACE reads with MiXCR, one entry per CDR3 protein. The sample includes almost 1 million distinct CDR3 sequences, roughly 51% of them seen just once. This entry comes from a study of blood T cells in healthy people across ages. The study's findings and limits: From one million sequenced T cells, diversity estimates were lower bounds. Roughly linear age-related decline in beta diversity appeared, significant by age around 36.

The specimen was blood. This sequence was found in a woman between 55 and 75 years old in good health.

The DNA for the CDR3 is TGCGCCAGGACGACAGGGCCCTACAATGAGCAGTTCTTC. It yields the protein CARTTGPYNEQFF. This chain links TRBV4-3 with TRBJ2-1; 7 nucleotides line up with TRBD1. The CDR3 has 13 amino acids. J lost 2 bases, V lost 9 bases, and 4 bases had no gene match. Germline values: CDR1 LGHNA, CDR2 YSLEER.